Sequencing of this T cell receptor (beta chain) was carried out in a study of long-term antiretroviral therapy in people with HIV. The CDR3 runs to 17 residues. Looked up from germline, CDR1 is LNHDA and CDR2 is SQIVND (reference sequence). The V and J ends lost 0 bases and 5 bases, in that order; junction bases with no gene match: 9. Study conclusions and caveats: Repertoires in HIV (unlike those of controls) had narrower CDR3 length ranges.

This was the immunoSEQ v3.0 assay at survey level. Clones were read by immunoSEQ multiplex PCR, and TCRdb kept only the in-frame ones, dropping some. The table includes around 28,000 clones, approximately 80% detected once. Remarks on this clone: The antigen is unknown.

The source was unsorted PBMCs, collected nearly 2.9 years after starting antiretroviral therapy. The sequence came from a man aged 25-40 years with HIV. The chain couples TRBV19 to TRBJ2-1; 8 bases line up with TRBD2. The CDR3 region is CASSIDRVAGIHNEQFF. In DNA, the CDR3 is TGTGCCAGTAGTATAGATCGGGTAGCGGGGATACACAATGAGCAGTTCTTC.